This T cell receptor beta chain was captured in a study of preoperative IRX-2 immunotherapy in early breast cancer. The data were produced by immunoSEQ multiplex PCR, yet TCRdb's version contains in-frame clones alone and is incomplete. The sample yields approximately 28,000 clones, about 79% seen once. The CDR3 spans 14 residues. V dropped 0 bases and J dropped 3 bases, with 9 bases sitting between them. Per the germline V gene, CDR1 is ENHRY and CDR2 is SYGVKD. Treatment meaning: preoperative locoregional IRX-2 cytokine immunotherapy. Preoperative locoregional IRX-2 cytokine immunotherapy was tested in the phase Ib source study.

The V call is TRBV10-3, the J call TRBJ2-7; D possibly corresponds to TRBD2 (5 bases). Collection took place from a patient treated with IRX-2 immunotherapy. The TCR was taken from a human donor with breast cancer. The CDR3 sequence is CAISESREIYEQYF. CDR3 DNA sequence: TGTGCCATCAGTGAGTCTAGGGAGATCTACGAGCAGTACTTC.